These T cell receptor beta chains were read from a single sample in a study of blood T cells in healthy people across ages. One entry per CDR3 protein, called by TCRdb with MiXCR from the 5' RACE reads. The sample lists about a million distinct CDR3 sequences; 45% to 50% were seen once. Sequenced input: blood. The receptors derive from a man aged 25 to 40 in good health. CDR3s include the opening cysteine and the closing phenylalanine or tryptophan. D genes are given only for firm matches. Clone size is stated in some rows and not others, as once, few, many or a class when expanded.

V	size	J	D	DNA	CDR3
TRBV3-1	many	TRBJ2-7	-	TGTGCCAGCAGCCAAGATACAAACGAGCAGTACTTC	CASSQDTNEQYF
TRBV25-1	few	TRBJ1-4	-	TGTGCCAGCAGTGAACAGGGGATTACTGAAAAACTGTTTTTT	CASSEQGITEKLFF
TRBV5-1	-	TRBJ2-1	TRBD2	TGCGCCAGCAGCTGGGAAGGTAGCGGGGACAATGAGCAGTTCTTC	CASSWEGSGDNEQFF
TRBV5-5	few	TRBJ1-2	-	TGTGCCAGCAGCTTCTCGGACAGCCCCACATTCTATGGCTACACCTTC	CASSFSDSPTFYGYTF
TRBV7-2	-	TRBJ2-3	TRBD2	TGTGCCGGCAGCTTAACTGCAGCGGGGGGTCTCACAGATACGCAGTATTTT	CAGSLTAAGGLTDTQYF
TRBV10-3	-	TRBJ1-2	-	TGTGCCATCAGGGGCCCCGCCCCGCGGACAGATAACTCACTTACTAACTATGGCTACACCTTC	CAIRGPAPRTDNSLTNYGYTF
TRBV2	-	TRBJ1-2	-	TGTGCCAGCCATCCCGGCCCGGATGATCCGGCTGGCTACACCTTC	CASHPGPDDPAGYTF
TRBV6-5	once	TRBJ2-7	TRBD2	TGTGCCAGCAGTTATTCGCGCGGGGGGGGCGGGGACAGTTCTACGTACGAGCAGTACTTC	CASSYSRGGGGDSSTYEQYF
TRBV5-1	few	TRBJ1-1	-	TGCGCCAGCCAAAAGGACAGAAAGAACACTGAAGCTTTCTTT	CASQKDRKNTEAFF
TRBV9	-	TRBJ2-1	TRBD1	TGTGCCAGCGCTACAGGGGCGCCCTACAATGAGCAGTTCTTC	CASATGAPYNEQFF
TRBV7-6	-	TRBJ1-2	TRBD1	TGTGCCAGCAGCTTAGATGGGACAGATGGCTACACCTTC	CASSLDGTDGYTF
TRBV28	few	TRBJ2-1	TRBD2	TGTGCCAGCAGTTACCCAAAGCGGGGGCCCAATGAGCAGTTCTTC	CASSYPKRGPNEQFF
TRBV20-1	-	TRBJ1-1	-	TGCAGTGCTAGAGAATTAGGACAGCGTGAAGCTTTCTTT	CSARELGQREAFF
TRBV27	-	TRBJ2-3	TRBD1	TGTGCCAGCAGTCTACTGCCCCTAGCAGGGGGCGCAGATACGCAGTATTTT	CASSLLPLAGGADTQYF
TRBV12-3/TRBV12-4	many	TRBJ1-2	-	TGTGCCAGCAATAGCGGAATGTATGGCTACACCTTC	CASNSGMYGYTF
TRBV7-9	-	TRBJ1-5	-	TGTGCCAGCAGTTATGGACAGACCAATCAGCCCCAGCATTTT	CASSYGQTNQPQHF
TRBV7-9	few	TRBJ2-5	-	TGTGCCAGCAGCTTTTCTAGCTCGAGCGAGACCCAGTACTTC	CASSFSSSSETQYF
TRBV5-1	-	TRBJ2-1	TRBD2	TGCGCCAGCAGCTTGGGGCTAGCGGGGGCCCCTTCCTACAATGAGCAGTTCTTC	CASSLGLAGAPSYNEQFF
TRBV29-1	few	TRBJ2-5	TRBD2	TGCAGCGTTGCCGCTAGCGGGGGTTTCCTCGAGACCCAGTACTTC	CSVAASGGFLETQYF
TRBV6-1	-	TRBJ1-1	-	TGTGCCAGCGGTGACCCGACTGGGGCGCTTGGTGAAGCTTTCTTT	CASGDPTGALGEAFF
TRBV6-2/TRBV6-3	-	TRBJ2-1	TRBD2	TGTGCCAGCAGTTACTCGGGGGGGGGACGCTCAGGGGAGCAGTTCTTC	CASSYSGGGRSGEQFF
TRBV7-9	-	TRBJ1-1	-	TGTGCCAGCAGCCCACGCAATTCTGGCGAAGCTTTCTTT	CASSPRNSGEAFF
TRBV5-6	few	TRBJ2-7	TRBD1	TGTGCCAGCACCTGGGACAGGGGGCAGGACGAGCAGTACTTC	CASTWDRGQDEQYF
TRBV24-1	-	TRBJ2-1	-	TGTGCCACCAGTGACTGGACAGTTTCCTACAATGAGCAGTTCTTC	CATSDWTVSYNEQFF
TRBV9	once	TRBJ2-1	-	TGTGCCAGCAGCGTAGCTGCAGCAGGGTGGGGGAATGAGCAGTTCTTC	CASSVAAAGWGNEQFF
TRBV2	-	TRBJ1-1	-	TGTGCCAGCAGTGAGTTCGACCGCCTGAACACTGAAGCTTTCTTT	CASSEFDRLNTEAFF
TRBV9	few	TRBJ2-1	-	TGTGCCAGCAGCCCCCAGGGTGCCAATGAGCAGTTCTTC	CASSPQGANEQFF
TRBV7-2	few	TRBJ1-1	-	TGTGCCAGCAGCTTTAAAGACAGACTGAACACTGAAGCTTTCTTT	CASSFKDRLNTEAFF